This T cell receptor (beta chain) was identified in a study of post-analysis software for immune sequencing data. Across the whole study: Clinical courses comprised relapsing-remitting, secondary progressive and progressive-relapsing multiple sclerosis. Study findings and constraints: Four to six TRBV segments were more frequent in patients than controls; TRBV5-6, TRBV5-1 and TRBV20-1 belonged to this group. Normalized Chao1 diversity was significantly lower in multiple sclerosis patients than in controls. Samples from one preparation batch, clustered by F measure, grouped strongly together.

For this clonotype: Its antigen is unidentified.

The TCR beta cDNA libraries contained unique molecular identifiers. Input populations of about 0.95 to 11 million T cells gave rise to about 480,000 cDNA molecules. TCRdb independently ran MiXCR on the PCR reads; one entry per CDR3 protein. The sample consists of hundreds of thousands of distinct CDR3 sequences, about 60% of them appearing once. J was trimmed by 14 bases and V by 5 bases; bases with no gene match: 15. CDR3 length equals 14 residues. CDR1 MNHEY and CDR2 SMNVEV come from the germline V gene (reference sequence). This chain joins TRBV27 and TRBJ2-4, with 7 bases lining up with TRBD2. Sequenced material: blood. The source is a girl between 2 and 10 years old with multiple sclerosis. The CDR3 reads CASSPRGGVGSEYF. For the CDR3, the DNA is TGTGCCAGCAGTCCCCGGGGAGGGGTGGGGAGTGAGTACTTC.